A selection of T cell receptor beta chains follows, all from one sample in a study of T cells in Graves' hyperthyroidism and ophthalmopathy. TCRdb passed the multiplex PCR reads through MiXCR, listing each CDR3 protein once. There are 300,000 to 450,000 distinct CDR3 sequences in the sample; about 15% occur only once, and more than 9.5% lies in the top ten. Material: blood. Every receptor here comes from a woman between 55 and 75 years old with Graves' hyperthyroidism. Each CDR3 is given with its conserved first and last residue. D genes are given only for firm matches. Not all rows give a size; the values are once, few, many and, for expanded clones, a class.

d_call | j_call | cdr3_length | clone_size | v_call | cdr3_nt | cdr3_aa
. | TRBJ2-2 | 12 | many | TRBV11-3 | TGTGCCAGCAGCCTAGGCACCGGGGAGCTGTTTTTT | CASSLGTGELFF
. | TRBJ2-7 | 13 | few | TRBV4-1 | TGCGCCAGCAGTCCCAGTTGGGGGTGGGAGCAGTACTTC | CASSPSWGWEQYF
. | TRBJ2-5 | 13 | few | TRBV12-5 | TGTGCTAGTGGTTCCAGGGTAGGGGAGACCCAGTACTTC | CASGSRVGETQYF
. | TRBJ2-1 | 12 | many | TRBV11-2 | TGTGCCAGCAGCAGGACAGACAATGAGCAGTTCTTC | CASSRTDNEQFF
. | TRBJ2-7 | 14 | many | TRBV11-3 | TGTGCCAGCAGCTCAACCGCGGGCAGTTACGAGCAGTACTTC | CASSSTAGSYEQYF
. | TRBJ1-3 | 15 | many | TRBV11-2 | TGTGCCAGCAGCTTGGGCAGGGCCCCTGGAAACACCATATATTTT | CASSLGRAPGNTIYF
TRBD1 | TRBJ1-2 | 21 | many | TRBV27 | TGTGCCAGCAGTTTATTACCCGGGACAGGGGCCGCGAAATTCAAGAACTATGGCTACACCTTC | CASSLLPGTGAAKFKNYGYTF
. | TRBJ2-7 | 15 | few | TRBV7-3 | TGTGCCAGCAGCCCTTTTGGACTTGGCACGGGGGAGCAGTACTTC | CASSPFGLGTGEQYF
. | TRBJ1-4 | 15 | few | TRBV6-1 | TGTGCCAGCGTAGGAGACCGGCCCCAAAATGAAAAACTGTTTTTT | CASVGDRPQNEKLFF
TRBD2 | TRBJ2-5 | 14 | . | TRBV11-2 | TGTGCCAGCAGCCTCGGAGTAACTAGCGGGTCCCAGTACTTC | CASSLGVTSGSQYF
. | TRBJ1-5 | 15 | many | TRBV30 | TGTGCCTGGAGGGAACATACGGGGGGACTTCAGCCCCAGCATTTT | CAWREHTGGLQPQHF
TRBD1 | TRBJ1-6 | 13 | many | TRBV30 | TGTGCCTGGACGGGACAGCCAAATTCACCCCTCCACTTT | CAWTGQPNSPLHF
. | TRBJ1-2 | 14 | . | TRBV29-1 | TGCAGCGTTATAAACCAGCACGGGGCGGGAGGCTACACCTTC | CSVINQHGAGGYTF
TRBD2 | TRBJ2-1 | 19 | many | TRBV12-3/TRBV12-4 | TGTGCCAGCAGGAGGGGACTAGCGGGAGTCTCGAGCTCCTACAATGAGCAGTTCTTC | CASRRGLAGVSSSYNEQFF
TRBD2 | TRBJ2-7 | 13 | many | TRBV20-1 | TGCAGTGCCCGGGGAGGGTCCGGCTACGAGCAGTACTTC | CSARGGSGYEQYF
. | TRBJ1-6 | 14 | . | TRBV27 | TGTGCCAGCAGTCTCCGGAGGGGGAATTCACCCCTCCACTTT | CASSLRRGNSPLHF
TRBD1 | TRBJ1-1 | 15 | many | TRBV12-3/TRBV12-4 | TGTGCCAGCAAGCCCGCCCAGGGGGTAGGCACTGAAGCTTTCTTT | CASKPAQGVGTEAFF
TRBD1 | TRBJ2-7 | 15 | . | TRBV29-1 | TGCAGCATTACTTATCGACAGGGGACTCCCTACGAGCAGTACTTC | CSITYRQGTPYEQYF
TRBD2 | TRBJ2-2 | 14 | many | TRBV6-1 | TGTGCCAGCAGTATCTGGACTAGCGGCGGGGAGCTGTTTTTT | CASSIWTSGGELFF
. | TRBJ2-7 | 14 | . | TRBV12-3/TRBV12-4 | TGTGCCAGCAGTTTTTTTAAGTTGGGGGGAGAGCAGTACTTC | CASSFFKLGGEQYF
TRBD2 | TRBJ2-3 | 17 | many | TRBV5-1 | TGCGCCAGCAGCCTCCATGGGACTAGCGGGAGCACAGATACGCAGTATTTT | CASSLHGTSGSTDTQYF
. | TRBJ2-1 | 16 | few | TRBV2 | TGTGCCAGCAGTCGTCGATCGCAGGCATCCTACAATGAGCAGTTCTTC | CASSRRSQASYNEQFF